These 2 T cell receptor beta chains originate from one sample sequenced in a study of cytomegalovirus exposure and HLA in healthy donors. Profiling relied on immunoSEQ multiplex PCR, and the TCRdb table lists in-frame clones only, not all of them. The sample has roughly 76,000 clones; nearly 95% are singletons. Material for sequencing was PBMCs. Receptors were obtained from a man aged 18 to 35 in good health and CMV-seropositive.

CDR3 in amino acids: CASTRQLIAGGLQETQYF. The DNA of the CDR3 is TGTGCCAGCACCCGACAGCTTATCGCGGGAGGCCTCCAAGAGACCCAGTACTTC. The gene calls are TRBV2 and TRBJ2-5; 8 nucleotides align to TRBD2. The CDR3 is made up of 18 amino acids. Trimming cost V 7 bases and J 1 base; bases outside gene matches: 17. The germline V gene has CDR1 SNHLY and CDR2 FYNNEI.

In DNA form, the CDR3 reads TGTGCCAGCAGTTACAGCCGCGGAGGGTCTGACTACACCTTC. This gives the protein CASSYSRGGSDYTF. This chain links TRBV6-5 with TRBJ1-2, with unresolved D. The V gene lost 2 bases and the J gene lost 10 bases, with 17 bases spanning the gap. The germline V gene encodes CDR1 MNHEY and CDR2 SVGAGI. CDR3 size: 14 residues.